This T cell receptor beta chain is drawn from a study of human T cells and chemical hapten exposure (dated by TCRdb to the early 2020s). Study-level background: The libraries were sequenced as a pool, and the TCR yield per sample differed mostly because of small variations in library volumes within the pool. In alopecia patients, the study followed how the peripheral blood TCR repertoire changed in vivo over primary and secondary sensitization to diphenylcyclopropenone (DPC), a hapten. From each blood RNA sample, both TCR alpha and TCR beta chains were sequenced.

General findings and caveats noted by the study authors: DPC sensitization did not change how many TCRs were above 1 in 1000 frequency, and no evidence was found of alterations in global repertoire structure. Repeated subsampling changed both the strength of the expansion versus patch-test correlation and the threshold at which that correlation became significant.

The sample's time point, from its label and the paper: healthy volunteer bleed at 6 weeks. Total RNA was isolated from unfractionated whole blood collected in Tempus Blood RNA tubes. Five healthy volunteers acted as controls for TCR sequencing and had blood drawn at day 0, 2 weeks and 6 weeks. Receptors were amplified or captured by RACE. Sequencing was performed on a NextSeq 500. During library preparation, unique molecular identifiers were attached to individual cDNA molecules so that TCRs could be counted in a quantitative, reproducible way. The original methods were these. Samples had a median of approximately 96,000 TCRs, with a range from about 23,224 to 700,000. V, J and CDR3 annotation of the TCR reads was performed with the Decombinator software suite. Every sample was subsampled to the same number of TCRs (28,000) for the PS versus PT1 abundance plots. TCRs were defined as expanded if absent before sensitization and observed at least eight times at the 2-week time point. TCRdb reran the public reads through fastp at Q25 and MiXCR, keeping productive beta chains. Rows matching on CDR3 protein sequence are summarized as one entry with the most common DNA and genes. The V and J calls were not made by the authors but by TCRdb's processing. The sample records 65,000 to 80,000 distinct CDR3 sequences, over 8.5% of which are singletons. Clones ranked in the top ten supply about 1.4% of the sample.

The V end gives up 7 bases and the J end 5 bases, leaving 11 bases in the junction not matched to a gene. The CDR1 and CDR2 encoded by the germline V gene are SGHRS and YFSETQ. The CDR3 contains 14 residues, cysteine and phenylalanine counted. Only CDR3 DNA is held: 42 bases, read in frame from base 1. This clonotype turned up a few times. No cognate antigen has been identified for it. No base quality information exists; no much larger clone differs at one position. Recombination connected TRBV5-1 to TRBJ2-5; 7 junctional bases match TRBD2. The sequenced sample consisted of whole blood. The clonotype comes from a male donor in good health. Some clones in this sample may be carry-over from other donors' samples. CDR3 reads: CASGPRTSRETQYF. The bases are TGCGCCAGCGGCCCCAGGACTAGTCGGGAGACCCAGTACTTC. The reference TRBV5-1 and TRBJ2-5 proteins fill in what lies around the CDR3, so the full variable domain reads KAGVTQTPRYLIKTRGQQVTLSCSPISGHRSVSWYQQTPGQGLQFLFEYFSETQRNKGNFPGRFSGRQFSNSRSEMNVSTLELGDSALYLCASGPRTSRETQYFGPGTRLLVL.